This T cell receptor (beta chain) was retrieved from a study of T cell responses to AZD1222 COVID-19 vaccine. Study-level findings and limits: Spike-specific TCR repertoires showed rising breadth and depth after two AZD1222 doses. The study sampled repertoires only after the peak T cell response. Possibly, clonal diversity was underestimated; donors were largely white British and included more females. At 160-218 and 743-854, vaccine-associated CD4 TCRs were dominant, and they spanned spike.

Assay used: immunoSEQ multiplex PCR; TCRdb lists only in-frame clones, some missing. The sample lists about 190,000 clones, around 92% occurring once. From germline, CDR1 is KGHSH and CDR2 LQKENI. The CDR3 has 15 amino acids. The V gene lost 6 bases and the J gene lost 2 bases, with 17 bases spanning the gap. Worth noting for this clone: Its antigen is not identified.

This sequence originates from an adult in good health. The rearrangement links TRBV18 to TRBJ2-7; possible D gene TRBD1, 5 bases. The source material was peripheral blood, sampled on day 0 of AZD1222 vaccination. The CDR3 nucleotides read TGTGCCAGCTCCGCCGCCCCGGACACCCCCTACGAGCAGTACTTC. It yields the protein CASSAAPDTPYEQYF.